These T cell receptor beta chains were read from a single sample in a study of tumor-infiltrating lymphocytes in localized non-small cell lung cancer. Generated by immunoSEQ multiplex PCR, the TCRdb table keeps only in-frame clones and is missing some. The sample holds roughly 10,000 clones, around 70% seen once. The sequenced material came from lung tumor tissue. All receptors come from a human donor with non-small cell lung cancer. CDR3s include the opening cysteine and the closing phenylalanine or tryptophan. D genes are given only for firm matches. Only some rows state a clone size, as once, few, many or a class for expanded clones.

CDR3nt: TGCGCCAGCAGTGTCTCCGGGACAGGGGGACAAGAGACCCAGTACTTC
CDR3aa: CASSVSGTGGQETQYF
d_gene: TRBD1
j_gene: TRBJ2-5
len: 16
v_gene: TRBV10-2
abundance: once

CDR3nt: TGTGCCAGCAGCTTAGACATCGGGGGCTACACCTTC
CDR3aa: CASSLDIGGYTF
d_gene: NA
j_gene: TRBJ1-2
len: 12
v_gene: TRBV7-9
abundance: large

CDR3nt: TGCGCCAGCAGCTCCGGCCGGGGTGGTGGGTTAGGGAATTCACCCCTCCACTTT
CDR3aa: CASSSGRGGGLGNSPLHF
d_gene: NA
j_gene: TRBJ1-6
len: 18
v_gene: TRBV5-1
abundance: NA

CDR3nt: TGCGCCAGCAGCTTGGCCTTGGGAGGCACTGAAGCTTTCTTT
CDR3aa: CASSLALGGTEAFF
d_gene: NA
j_gene: TRBJ1-1
len: 14
v_gene: TRBV5-1
abundance: NA

CDR3nt: TGTGCCAGCAGTTCGGGGGGCGGGGACTCCTACGAGCAGTACTTC
CDR3aa: CASSSGGGDSYEQYF
d_gene: NA
j_gene: TRBJ2-7
len: 15
v_gene: TRBV5-4
abundance: NA

CDR3nt: TGTGCCAGCAGCTTATCCACTGGCGTAGAGACCCAGTACTTC
CDR3aa: CASSLSTGVETQYF
d_gene: NA
j_gene: TRBJ2-5
len: 14
v_gene: TRBV7-8
abundance: NA

CDR3nt: TGCGCCAGCAGCTTGGCGGGTAGAAGCAATCAGCCCCAGCATTTT
CDR3aa: CASSLAGRSNQPQHF
d_gene: NA
j_gene: TRBJ1-5
len: 15
v_gene: TRBV5-1
abundance: NA

CDR3nt: TGTGCCAGCAGCCGGACAGGGGACGGCTACACCTTC
CDR3aa: CASSRTGDGYTF
d_gene: TRBD1
j_gene: TRBJ1-2
len: 12
v_gene: TRBV5-6
abundance: NA

CDR3nt: TGTGCCAGCAGTCGCCCTGCCCAGGGGGTTCAAGAGACCCAGTACTTC
CDR3aa: CASSRPAQGVQETQYF
d_gene: TRBD1
j_gene: TRBJ2-5
len: 16
v_gene: TRBV2
abundance: NA

CDR3nt: TGTGCCAGTGGCGAAACAGGGACCGAAGCTTTCTTT
CDR3aa: CASGETGTEAFF
d_gene: NA
j_gene: TRBJ1-1
len: 12
v_gene: TRBV19
abundance: NA

CDR3nt: TGTGCCAGCAGTCCCCGAGGCAGCCCGCTCTACACCTTC
CDR3aa: CASSPRGSPLYTF
d_gene: NA
j_gene: TRBJ1-2
len: 13
v_gene: TRBV6-5
abundance: NA

CDR3nt: TGTGCCAGCAGCTCATGGGGACAGCAGTACTTC
CDR3aa: CASSSWGQQYF
d_gene: NA
j_gene: TRBJ2-7
len: 11
v_gene: TRBV11-2
abundance: NA

CDR3nt: TGTGCCGGGGACGGGGGCGGGTACGAGCAGTACTTC
CDR3aa: CAGDGGGYEQYF
d_gene: NA
j_gene: TRBJ2-7
len: 12
v_gene: TRBV30
abundance: NA

CDR3nt: TGTGCCAGCAGCTCGAGGGTACTAGCGGGGGTAGGCTACGAGCAGTACTTC
CDR3aa: CASSSRVLAGVGYEQYF
d_gene: TRBD2
j_gene: TRBJ2-7
len: 17
v_gene: TRBV5-8
abundance: once

CDR3nt: TGTGCCAGCAGGACAGGGGGCATCACTGAAGCTTTCTTT
CDR3aa: CASRTGGITEAFF
d_gene: TRBD1
j_gene: TRBJ1-1
len: 13
v_gene: TRBV28
abundance: few

CDR3nt: TGTGCCAGTAGTAGGGGGAACTATGGCTACACCTTC
CDR3aa: CASSRGNYGYTF
d_gene: NA
j_gene: TRBJ1-2
len: 12
v_gene: TRBV19
abundance: NA

CDR3nt: TGTGCCAGCAGTTTATACACTGGGGGGGCCTACAATGAGCAGTTCTTC
CDR3aa: CASSLYTGGAYNEQFF
d_gene: TRBD2
j_gene: TRBJ2-1
len: 16
v_gene: TRBV27
abundance: NA

CDR3nt: TGTGCCAGCAGCTCCGGGACAACTGATGGGACCCAGTACTTC
CDR3aa: CASSSGTTDGTQYF
d_gene: NA
j_gene: TRBJ2-5
len: 14
v_gene: TRBV7-2
abundance: NA

CDR3nt: TGTGCCAGCAGTGAAGAGGCGGGGGGCTACAATGAGCAGTTCTTC
CDR3aa: CASSEEAGGYNEQFF
d_gene: TRBD2
j_gene: TRBJ2-1
len: 15
v_gene: TRBV6-1
abundance: NA

CDR3nt: TGTGCCAGCAGTGAATTTGGTCCCCAAGAGACCCAGTACTTC
CDR3aa: CASSEFGPQETQYF
d_gene: NA
j_gene: TRBJ2-5
len: 14
v_gene: TRBV6-1
abundance: NA

CDR3nt: TGTGCCAGCAGCTTAGAGGTTAGCTACACCTACGAGCAGTACTTC
CDR3aa: CASSLEVSYTYEQYF
d_gene: NA
j_gene: TRBJ2-7
len: 15
v_gene: TRBV7-8
abundance: NA

CDR3nt: TGTGCCAGCAGCTTAAGGGGGGGGAACACTGAAGCTTTCTTT
CDR3aa: CASSLRGGNTEAFF
d_gene: NA
j_gene: TRBJ1-1
len: 14
v_gene: TRBV11-2
abundance: NA

CDR3nt: TGTGCCAGCAGCTTAGGACAGGGGCCGGGCAATCAGCCCCAGCATTTT
CDR3aa: CASSLGQGPGNQPQHF
d_gene: TRBD1
j_gene: TRBJ1-5
len: 16
v_gene: TRBV7-8
abundance: NA

CDR3nt: TGTGCCAGCAGCCGGGACAGGGGCCTGCACACCGGGGAGCTGTTTTTT
CDR3aa: CASSRDRGLHTGELFF
d_gene: TRBD1
j_gene: TRBJ2-2
len: 16
v_gene: TRBV7-9
abundance: NA

CDR3nt: TGTGCCAGCTCCCCAGGGACCCCAGAGACCCAGTACTTC
CDR3aa: CASSPGTPETQYF
d_gene: NA
j_gene: TRBJ2-5
len: 13
v_gene: TRBV18
abundance: NA

CDR3nt: TGTGCCAGCAGTTACGGGCAGGGTGACTATGGCTACACCTTC
CDR3aa: CASSYGQGDYGYTF
d_gene: NA
j_gene: TRBJ1-2
len: 14
v_gene: TRBV6-6
abundance: NA

CDR3nt: TGTGCCAGCAGCTTAGTCCCCTCCGGGGAGCTGTTTTTT
CDR3aa: CASSLVPSGELFF
d_gene: NA
j_gene: TRBJ2-2
len: 13
v_gene: TRBV11-2
abundance: NA

CDR3nt: TGCGCCAGCAGCCCTCAGCCTAGCGGGGGGGACTACGAGCAGTACTTC
CDR3aa: CASSPQPSGGDYEQYF
d_gene: TRBD2
j_gene: TRBJ2-7
len: 16
v_gene: TRBV5-1
abundance: few

CDR3nt: TGTGCCAGCAGCTGGGGGGGAGACCTCTCCTACGAGCAGTACTTC
CDR3aa: CASSWGGDLSYEQYF
d_gene: TRBD2
j_gene: TRBJ2-7
len: 15
v_gene: TRBV5-6
abundance: NA

CDR3nt: TGCAGCGACCCAAGCGGGGGCGACACAGATACGCAGTATTTT
CDR3aa: CSDPSGGDTDTQYF
d_gene: TRBD2
j_gene: TRBJ2-3
len: 14
v_gene: TRBV29-1
abundance: few

CDR3nt: TGTGCCAGCAGTTCCCGGGACAGCGGGTTTGACACCATATATTTT
CDR3aa: CASSSRDSGFDTIYF
d_gene: TRBD1
j_gene: TRBJ1-3
len: 15
v_gene: TRBV27
abundance: NA

CDR3nt: TGTGCCAGCAGTGACAGAAACTATGGCTACACCTTC
CDR3aa: CASSDRNYGYTF
d_gene: NA
j_gene: TRBJ1-2
len: 12
v_gene: TRBV25-1
abundance: NA

CDR3nt: TGTGCCAGCAGCTTAGGGGGAGATACGCAGTATTTT
CDR3aa: CASSLGGDTQYF
d_gene: NA
j_gene: TRBJ2-3
len: 12
v_gene: TRBV5-4
abundance: NA

CDR3nt: TGCGCCAGCAGGGACCAACAAGAGACCCAGTACTTC
CDR3aa: CASRDQQETQYF
d_gene: NA
j_gene: TRBJ2-5
len: 12
v_gene: TRBV10-2
abundance: NA

CDR3nt: TGTGCCAGTAGTGGCCTTTCGGGTCAGCCCCAGCATTTT
CDR3aa: CASSGLSGQPQHF
d_gene: NA
j_gene: TRBJ1-5
len: 13
v_gene: TRBV19
abundance: medium-sized

CDR3nt: TGTGCCAGTAGTATGTGGCAGGAGCACTATGGCTACACCTTC
CDR3aa: CASSMWQEHYGYTF
d_gene: NA
j_gene: TRBJ1-2
len: 14
v_gene: TRBV19
abundance: NA

CDR3nt: TGTGCCAGCAGTGAAAGCCCGGACACTGAAGCTTTCTTT
CDR3aa: CASSESPDTEAFF
d_gene: NA
j_gene: TRBJ1-1
len: 13
v_gene: TRBV6-1
abundance: NA

CDR3nt: TGTGCCAGCGCGGACAGGCCCTTAGGTACTGAAGCTTTCTTT
CDR3aa: CASADRPLGTEAFF
d_gene: TRBD1
j_gene: TRBJ1-1
len: 14
v_gene: TRBV2
abundance: NA

CDR3nt: TGTGCCAGCAGTTTGAGCCGGGGATATGGCTACACCTTC
CDR3aa: CASSLSRGYGYTF
d_gene: NA
j_gene: TRBJ1-2
len: 13
v_gene: TRBV6-1
abundance: NA

CDR3nt: TGTGCCAGCAGCGTAGCGGGGGACTATCAAGAGACCCAGTACTTC
CDR3aa: CASSVAGDYQETQYF
d_gene: TRBD2
j_gene: TRBJ2-5
len: 15
v_gene: TRBV9
abundance: NA

CDR3nt: TGTGCCAGCTCACCAATGACAGGGGAGCAAAGCGAGCAGTACTTC
CDR3aa: CASSPMTGEQSEQYF
d_gene: TRBD1
j_gene: TRBJ2-7
len: 15
v_gene: TRBV18
abundance: NA

CDR3nt: TGTGCCAGCAGCAGGGACTGGGGGGTGAGTGACACTGAAGCTTTCTTT
CDR3aa: CASSRDWGVSDTEAFF
d_gene: NA
j_gene: TRBJ1-1
len: 16
v_gene: TRBV7-2
abundance: NA

CDR3nt: TGTGCCAGCAGCTTCAGGGGGGCGGGCTACACCTTC
CDR3aa: CASSFRGAGYTF
d_gene: TRBD1
j_gene: TRBJ1-2
len: 12
v_gene: TRBV5-4
abundance: NA

CDR3nt: TGTGCCAGCAGCGTATTATCTGGAGCGGTAACCGGGGAGCTGTTTTTT
CDR3aa: CASSVLSGAVTGELFF
d_gene: NA
j_gene: TRBJ2-2
len: 16
v_gene: TRBV7-6
abundance: NA

CDR3nt: TGCGCCAGCAGTGGCCACATTACGCAACAAAGTCGGGCCAACGTCCTGACTTTC
CDR3aa: CASSGHITQQSRANVLTF
d_gene: NA
j_gene: TRBJ2-6
len: 18
v_gene: TRBV23-1
abundance: NA

CDR3nt: TGTGCCAGCAGCTTAGGGACAAACCAAGAGACCCAGTACTTC
CDR3aa: CASSLGTNQETQYF
d_gene: NA
j_gene: TRBJ2-5
len: 14
v_gene: TRBV7-8
abundance: NA

CDR3nt: TGTGCCAGCAGCTTAGCCGCCGGACAGTTCTATGGCTACACCTTC
CDR3aa: CASSLAAGQFYGYTF
d_gene: NA
j_gene: TRBJ1-2
len: 15
v_gene: TRBV7-8
abundance: NA

CDR3nt: TGTGCCAGCAGCGTCCGGGACTATTACACAGATACGCAGTATTTT
CDR3aa: CASSVRDYYTDTQYF
d_gene: TRBD2
j_gene: TRBJ2-3
len: 15
v_gene: TRBV9
abundance: NA

CDR3nt: TGCGCCAGCAAGCTTACAGGGAGGGAAGACACTGAAGCTTTCTTT
CDR3aa: CASKLTGREDTEAFF
d_gene: NA
j_gene: TRBJ1-1
len: 15
v_gene: TRBV5-1
abundance: medium-sized

CDR3nt: TGCGCCAGCAGCGAAACGGGACAGGGGATGAACGTCCTGACTTTC
CDR3aa: CASSETGQGMNVLTF
d_gene: TRBD1
j_gene: TRBJ2-6
len: 15
v_gene: TRBV5-1
abundance: NA

CDR3nt: TGTGCCAGCAGCTTAACGGGGGCGAATTCACCCCTCCACTTT
CDR3aa: CASSLTGANSPLHF
d_gene: NA
j_gene: TRBJ1-6
len: 14
v_gene: TRBV7-2
abundance: NA

CDR3nt: TGTGCCAGCAGTTGGACAGGGGGCGCCGGTCAGCCCCAGCATTTT
CDR3aa: CASSWTGGAGQPQHF
d_gene: TRBD1
j_gene: TRBJ1-5
len: 15
v_gene: TRBV27
abundance: few

CDR3nt: TGCAGCGTTTCCAGGGGACAGTACACTGAAGCTTTCTTT
CDR3aa: CSVSRGQYTEAFF
d_gene: TRBD1
j_gene: TRBJ1-1
len: 13
v_gene: TRBV29-1
abundance: NA

CDR3nt: TGCGCCAGCAGCCAACCTGGGCTCAATGAAAAACTGTTTTTT
CDR3aa: CASSQPGLNEKLFF
d_gene: NA
j_gene: TRBJ1-4
len: 14
v_gene: TRBV4-1
abundance: NA